This is a list of T cell receptor beta chains from one sample in a study of blood T cell repertoires in COVID-19. Clones were read by immunoSEQ multiplex PCR, and TCRdb kept only the in-frame ones, dropping some. The table lists 390,000 or so clones, about nine tenths of them singletons, with over 1.3% in the top ten. Specimen: peripheral blood. These receptor sequences come from a woman under 40 with active or convalescent COVID-19. Both conserved end residues are part of each CDR3. Each record gives: D gene, V gene, clone size, J gene, CDR3 DNA, CDR3 protein. A D gene is named only where the DNA matches it firmly. Not all rows give a size; the values are once, few, many and, for expanded clones, a class.

D: -
V: TRBV15
size: -
J: TRBJ2-5
DNA: TGTGCCACCAGCAGAGATTTCGCCGCGCGGTACTTC
CDR3: CATSRDFAARYF

D: -
V: TRBV18
size: -
J: TRBJ1-1
DNA: TGTGCCAGCTCATCATACTTGGGCGGGAATGAAGACACTGAAGCTTTCTTT
CDR3: CASSSYLGGNEDTEAFF

D: -
V: TRBV19
size: -
J: TRBJ2-3
DNA: TGTGCCAGTAGTATTCAGGGGATAGAAACAGATACGCAGTATTTT
CDR3: CASSIQGIETDTQYF

D: -
V: TRBV28
size: -
J: TRBJ2-5
DNA: TGTGCCAGCAGTTTAACCCCCTTGAAGTTAGAAGAGACCCAGTACTTC
CDR3: CASSLTPLKLEETQYF

D: TRBD1
V: TRBV4-1
size: few
J: TRBJ2-7
DNA: TGCGCCAGCAGCCATAGTCGGAAGACAGGGGGGTCCTACGAGCAGTACTTC
CDR3: CASSHSRKTGGSYEQYF

D: TRBD1
V: TRBV6-5
size: -
J: TRBJ1-2
DNA: TGTGCCAGCAGAGACCTTTACAGGGGGTACTATGGCTACACCTTC
CDR3: CASRDLYRGYYGYTF

D: TRBD2
V: TRBV12-3/TRBV12-4
size: -
J: TRBJ2-3
DNA: TGTGCCAGCAGCCCCAAAGTACTAGCGGGGCAGTATTTT
CDR3: CASSPKVLAGQYF

D: TRBD1
V: TRBV19
size: once
J: TRBJ1-5
DNA: TGTGCCAGTACTACAACAGGGGCGGGAAATGGTCAGCCCCAGCATTTT
CDR3: CASTTTGAGNGQPQHF

D: -
V: TRBV15
size: -
J: TRBJ2-7
DNA: TGTGCCACCAGCAGTCCCGGGGGGCCATACTACGAGCAGTACTTC
CDR3: CATSSPGGPYYEQYF

D: -
V: TRBV2
size: -
J: TRBJ1-2
DNA: TGTGCCAGCAGTGAGAGGGGGTCCTATGGCTACACCTTC
CDR3: CASSERGSYGYTF

D: TRBD2
V: TRBV29-1
size: -
J: TRBJ2-7
DNA: TGCAGCGTTGATACGGGGGGATCCTACGAGCAGTACTTC
CDR3: CSVDTGGSYEQYF

D: -
V: TRBV5-1
size: -
J: TRBJ2-5
DNA: TGCGCCAGCAGCTTGGTATGGCCTAGGGGATGGGAGACCCAGTACTTC
CDR3: CASSLVWPRGWETQYF

D: TRBD1
V: TRBV11-2
size: -
J: TRBJ2-5
DNA: TGTGCCAGCAGCCGGGACAGACAAGAGACCCAGTACTTC
CDR3: CASSRDRQETQYF

D: TRBD1
V: TRBV2
size: -
J: TRBJ1-2
DNA: TGTGCCAGCAGTTGGGGACAGTCTGATGGCTACACCTTC
CDR3: CASSWGQSDGYTF

D: -
V: TRBV6-4
size: -
J: TRBJ1-1
DNA: TGTGCCAGCAGTGCACAGGGTGGCACTGAAGCTTTCTTT
CDR3: CASSAQGGTEAFF

D: -
V: TRBV11-2
size: -
J: TRBJ1-5
DNA: TGTGCCAGCAGCCCCCTAGGTTTTGGCAATCAGCCCCAGCATTTT
CDR3: CASSPLGFGNQPQHF

D: -
V: TRBV5-4
size: few
J: TRBJ1-3
DNA: TGTGCCAGCAGCTCGCCAGAGACAGGTGGAAACACCATATATTTT
CDR3: CASSSPETGGNTIYF

D: -
V: TRBV18
size: -
J: TRBJ2-2
DNA: TGTGCCAGCTCACCGAGGACTATTTCCACCGGGGAGCTGTTTTTT
CDR3: CASSPRTISTGELFF

D: -
V: TRBV7-2
size: -
J: TRBJ2-7
DNA: TGTGCCAGCAGCTTAAGAGTCTACGAGCAGTACTTC
CDR3: CASSLRVYEQYF

D: -
V: TRBV11-3
size: -
J: TRBJ1-1
DNA: TGTGCCAGCAGACTGATCATCATGAACACTGAAGCTTTCTTT
CDR3: CASRLIIMNTEAFF

D: TRBD1
V: TRBV19
size: -
J: TRBJ2-2
DNA: TGTGCCAGTAGTAGGACAGGGATGGGTCACGGGGAGCTGTTTTTT
CDR3: CASSRTGMGHGELFF

D: TRBD1
V: TRBV28
size: -
J: TRBJ1-6
DNA: TGTGCCAGCAGTCCGACAAGACTACGACAGGGGGGCTCACCCCTCCACTTT
CDR3: CASSPTRLRQGGSPLHF

D: -
V: TRBV2
size: once
J: TRBJ1-2
DNA: TGTGCCAGCAGTGAGGGCGGGTACTATGGCTACACCTTC
CDR3: CASSEGGYYGYTF

D: -
V: TRBV29-1
size: -
J: TRBJ1-1
DNA: TGCAGCGTTGAGAACGGGAACACTGAAGCTTTCTTT
CDR3: CSVENGNTEAFF

D: TRBD1
V: TRBV7-6
size: -
J: TRBJ1-1
DNA: TGTGCCAGCAGCTTGGGACAGGGGGAAAGCACTGAAGCTTTCTTT
CDR3: CASSLGQGESTEAFF

D: -
V: TRBV4-1
size: -
J: TRBJ2-7
DNA: TGCGCCAGCAGCCAAGAAACAAGTCCTTACGAGCAGTACTTC
CDR3: CASSQETSPYEQYF

D: TRBD1
V: TRBV6-6
size: once
J: TRBJ1-5
DNA: TGTGCCAGCCTGGACAGGGAAGCTAGCAATCAGCCCCAGCATTTT
CDR3: CASLDREASNQPQHF

D: -
V: TRBV19
size: -
J: TRBJ1-2
DNA: TGTGCCAGTAGTATGGCCCACCGGGACATCGACTATGGCTACACCTTC
CDR3: CASSMAHRDIDYGYTF

D: TRBD1
V: TRBV29-1
size: -
J: TRBJ2-3
DNA: TGCAGCGTGGCTGGGACAGTCTGGGGCACAGATACGCAGTATTTT
CDR3: CSVAGTVWGTDTQYF

D: TRBD2
V: TRBV5-1
size: -
J: TRBJ2-3
DNA: TGCGCCAGCACCGGGACTAGCGACGTTACGCAGTATTTT
CDR3: CASTGTSDVTQYF

D: TRBD1
V: TRBV6-1
size: few
J: TRBJ2-5
DNA: TGTGCCAGCAGTGGGAACCGGGACAGGGGGCGAGAGACCCAGTACTTC
CDR3: CASSGNRDRGRETQYF

D: TRBD1
V: TRBV4-1
size: -
J: TRBJ1-4
DNA: TGCGCCAGCAGCCAGGGGGCGGGACAGGGGGATCGGGCTCGTGAAAAACTGTTTTTT
CDR3: CASSQGAGQGDRAREKLFF

D: -
V: TRBV9
size: -
J: TRBJ1-1
DNA: TGTGCCAGCAGCGCACAGGTGGGGTTGAACACTGAAGCTTTCTTT
CDR3: CASSAQVGLNTEAFF

D: -
V: TRBV2
size: -
J: TRBJ1-6
DNA: TGTGCCAGCAGTGATTACGGGACAATTAATTCACCCCTCCACTTT
CDR3: CASSDYGTINSPLHF

D: -
V: TRBV4-1
size: -
J: TRBJ2-1
DNA: TGCGCCAGCAGCCAAGGTCTAGCGAGAGGCGTTGGGGGTAATGAGCAGTTCTTC
CDR3: CASSQGLARGVGGNEQFF

D: -
V: TRBV27
size: -
J: TRBJ1-1
DNA: TGTGCCAGCAGTTTTGGCGGACAGAACACTGAAGCTTTCTTT
CDR3: CASSFGGQNTEAFF